The rows below give T cell receptor beta chains drawn from one sample of a study of radiotherapy plus CTLA-4 blockade in lung cancer. Produced via immunoSEQ multiplex PCR; TCRdb's table is partial and in-frame only. In the table there are some 37,000 clones, 70% to 75% of which are singletons. The specimen was peripheral blood, collected from a patient treated with radiotherapy plus ipilimumab. These receptors originate from a human donor with non-small cell lung cancer who had stable disease on radiotherapy plus ipilimumab. CDR3s include the opening cysteine and the closing phenylalanine or tryptophan. D genes are given only for firm matches. Some rows mark clone size as missing; the rest say once, few, many or name a class of expanded clone.

>TRBJ1-2|TRBV20-1|NA|NA
CSAPGNYGYTF
TGCAGTGCGCCCGGGAACTATGGCTACACCTTC
>TRBJ2-2|TRBV19|NA|TRBD1
CASKGQGAWAGELFF
TGTGCCAGTAAAGGACAGGGGGCTTGGGCCGGGGAGCTGTTTTTT
>TRBJ2-1|TRBV18|NA|NA
CASSPDSNEQFF
TGTGCCAGCTCACCAGACAGCAATGAGCAGTTCTTC
>TRBJ2-1|TRBV10-1|NA|NA
CASSRDLSSYNEQFF
TGCGCCAGCAGTAGGGACTTAAGCTCCTACAATGAGCAGTTCTTC
>TRBJ2-2|TRBV5-1|NA|NA
CASFPGGVYTGELFF
TGCGCCAGTTTCCCCGGAGGGGTATACACCGGGGAGCTGTTTTTT
>TRBJ1-5|TRBV23-1|NA|TRBD1
CASSQLTTGGSNQPQHF
TGCGCCAGCAGTCAGCTAACTACAGGGGGAAGCAATCAGCCCCAGCATTTT
>TRBJ2-4|TRBV13|NA|NA
CASIGGVFAKNIQYF
TGTGCCAGCATTGGCGGGGTATTTGCCAAAAACATTCAGTACTTC
>TRBJ1-3|TRBV28|few|NA
CASRPSGNTIYF
TGTGCCAGCAGACCCTCTGGAAACACCATATATTTT
>TRBJ1-5|TRBV7-2|NA|TRBD1
CASSYGQGAFSNQPQHF
TGTGCCAGCAGCTACGGACAGGGGGCATTTAGCAATCAGCCCCAGCATTTT
>TRBJ2-5|TRBV14|NA|TRBD2
CASSQVRPSGKETQYF
TGTGCCAGCAGCCAAGTTCGGCCTAGCGGCAAAGAGACCCAGTACTTC
>TRBJ1-5|TRBV7-9|few|NA
CASSLDSRNQPQHF
TGTGCCAGCAGCTTAGACAGCCGCAATCAGCCCCAGCATTTT
>TRBJ2-6|TRBV28|NA|NA
CASSPHVSGANVLTF
TGTGCCAGCAGCCCTCACGTCTCTGGGGCCAACGTCCTGACTTTC
>TRBJ2-1|TRBV5-1|few|NA
CASQWIGDNEQFF
TGCGCCAGCCAGTGGATAGGGGACAATGAGCAGTTCTTC
>TRBJ1-5|TRBV7-2|few|TRBD1
CASSRTGGNQPQHF
TGTGCCAGCAGCCGTACAGGGGGCAATCAGCCCCAGCATTTT
>TRBJ1-4|TRBV5-1|NA|NA
CASSRYPQVGTINEKLFF
TGCGCCAGCAGCAGGTACCCTCAGGTGGGGACCATTAATGAAAAACTGTTTTTT
>TRBJ2-1|TRBV7-6|NA|TRBD2
CASSLKFDPAFSGGLQFF
TGTGCCAGCAGCTTAAAGTTCGACCCAGCTTTTAGCGGGGGGCTGCAGTTCTTC
>TRBJ2-7|TRBV19|NA|TRBD1
CASSIMLGQGAYEQYF
TGTGCCAGTAGTATAATGCTGGGACAGGGAGCCTACGAGCAGTACTTC
>TRBJ2-7|TRBV4-1|few|TRBD2
CASSPTSGYEQYF
TGCGCCAGCAGCCCGACTAGCGGGTACGAGCAGTACTTC
>TRBJ2-7|TRBV19|NA|NA
CASSRDSSYEQYF
TGTGCCAGTAGTAGAGACAGTTCCTACGAGCAGTACTTC
>TRBJ1-2|TRBV7-9|NA|NA
CASSLNTANYGYTF
TGTGCCAGCAGCTTAAATACAGCTAACTATGGCTACACCTTC
>TRBJ2-3|TRBV2|NA|NA
CASGGGSGTDTQYF
TGTGCCTCAGGGGGGGGCTCGGGGACAGATACGCAGTATTTT
>TRBJ1-1|TRBV7-8|NA|TRBD1
CASSFREGAKAFF
TGTGCCAGCAGCTTTAGGGAGGGGGCCAAAGCTTTCTTT
>TRBJ2-1|TRBV5-1|NA|NA
CASSSTGLRDEQFF
TGCGCCAGCAGCTCTACAGGGTTACGGGATGAGCAGTTCTTC
>TRBJ1-1|TRBV9|NA|NA
CASSVEASMNTEAFF
TGTGCCAGCAGCGTAGAGGCTAGCATGAACACTGAAGCTTTCTTT
>TRBJ2-1|TRBV18|NA|NA
CASSPTRISYNEQFF
TGTGCCAGCTCACCCACTAGAATCTCCTACAATGAGCAGTTCTTC
>TRBJ1-4|TRBV7-9|NA|NA
CASSRRVIGNRAEKLFF
TGTGCCAGCAGCCGCCGGGTAATAGGGAATCGGGCTGAAAAACTGTTTTTT
>TRBJ2-1|TRBV7-2|NA|NA
CASIMHPSSYNEQFF
TGTGCCAGCATCATGCACCCTAGCTCCTACAATGAGCAGTTCTTC
>TRBJ1-2|TRBV5-1|NA|NA
CASSLDGRGLRGYTF
TGCGCCAGCAGCTTGGATGGTCGGGGGCTGCGAGGCTACACCTTC
>TRBJ2-1|TRBV5-5|few|NA
CASSFGTSPYNEQFF
TGTGCCAGCAGCTTTGGGACCTCACCCTACAATGAGCAGTTCTTC
>TRBJ2-7|TRBV11-2|NA|TRBD1
CASSPIWTGSAYEQYF
TGTGCCAGCAGCCCGATCTGGACAGGGAGTGCCTACGAGCAGTACTTC
>TRBJ2-2|TRBV14|NA|NA
CASSVHQGWELFF
TGTGCCAGCAGCGTACACCAGGGGTGGGAGCTGTTTTTT
>TRBJ1-2|TRBV5-6|NA|TRBD1
CARSRGQGGVGVYGYTF
TGTGCCCGCAGCCGGGGGCAGGGGGGAGTGGGTGTCTATGGCTACACCTTC
>TRBJ1-2|TRBV25-1|NA|NA
CASSEAAGFPYGYTF
TGTGCCAGCAGTGAGGCGGCAGGGTTCCCTTATGGCTACACCTTC
>TRBJ1-5|TRBV2|NA|NA
CASRQDTISNQPQHF
TGTGCCAGTCGACAGGATACAATTAGCAATCAGCCCCAGCATTTT
>TRBJ2-3|TRBV11-3|few|NA
CASSLRGASSTDTQYF
TGTGCCAGCAGCTTAAGAGGGGCCTCTAGCACAGATACGCAGTATTTT
>TRBJ1-2|TRBV11-2|NA|NA
CASSLDLSIGEAHGYTF
TGTGCCAGCAGCTTAGATCTGTCAATAGGGGAAGCGCATGGCTACACCTTC
>TRBJ2-3|TRBV9|NA|TRBD2
CASSVPSGGGTDTQYF
TGTGCCAGCAGCGTTCCTAGCGGGGGGGGCACAGATACGCAGTATTTT
>TRBJ1-2|TRBV5-1|NA|TRBD1
CASSGGGFNGYTF
TGCGCCAGCAGCGGAGGGGGCTTTAATGGCTACACCTTC